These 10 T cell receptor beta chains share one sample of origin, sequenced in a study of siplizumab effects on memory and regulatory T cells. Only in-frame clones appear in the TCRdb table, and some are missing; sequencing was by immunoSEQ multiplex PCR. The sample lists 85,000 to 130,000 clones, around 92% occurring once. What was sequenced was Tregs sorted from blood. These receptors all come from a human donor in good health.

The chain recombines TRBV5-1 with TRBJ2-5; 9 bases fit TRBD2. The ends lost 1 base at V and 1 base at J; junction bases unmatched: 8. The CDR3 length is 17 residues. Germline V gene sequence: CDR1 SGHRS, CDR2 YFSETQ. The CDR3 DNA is TGCGCCAGCAGCTTGATGCTAAGCGGGAGGCCCCAAGAGACCCAGTACTTC. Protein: CASSLMLSGRPQETQYF.

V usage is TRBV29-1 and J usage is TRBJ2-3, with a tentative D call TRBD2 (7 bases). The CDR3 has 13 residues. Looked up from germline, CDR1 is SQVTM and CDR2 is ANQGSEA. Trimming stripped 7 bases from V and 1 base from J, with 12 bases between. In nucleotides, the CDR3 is TGCAGCGCCTTAGGGGGGGGCACAGATACGCAGTATTTT. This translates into CSALGGGTDTQYF.

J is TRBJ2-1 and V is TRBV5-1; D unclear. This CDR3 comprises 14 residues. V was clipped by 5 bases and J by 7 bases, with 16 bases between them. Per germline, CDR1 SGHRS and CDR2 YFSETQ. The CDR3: CASSYYSSWNEQFF. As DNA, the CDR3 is TGCGCCAGCAGTTACTACTCAAGTTGGAATGAGCAGTTCTTC.

The CDR3 region is CASSPLGSSYNEQFF. The CDR3 bases are TGTGCCAGCAGCCCCCTTGGGAGCTCCTACAATGAGCAGTTCTTC. The V and J genes are TRBV9 and TRBJ2-1, with D possibly TRBD2 on 5 matching bases. V shed 4 bases and J shed 0 bases, with 11 bases lying between them. This CDR3 comprises 15 residues. Germline values: CDR1 SGDLS, CDR2 YYNGEE.

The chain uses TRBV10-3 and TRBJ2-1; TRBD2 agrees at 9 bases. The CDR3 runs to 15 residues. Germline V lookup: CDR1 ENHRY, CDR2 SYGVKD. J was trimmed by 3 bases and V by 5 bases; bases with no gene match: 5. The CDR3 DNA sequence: TGTGCCATCAGTTTAGCGGGAGTGGGCTACAATGAGCAGTTCTTC. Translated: CAISLAGVGYNEQFF.

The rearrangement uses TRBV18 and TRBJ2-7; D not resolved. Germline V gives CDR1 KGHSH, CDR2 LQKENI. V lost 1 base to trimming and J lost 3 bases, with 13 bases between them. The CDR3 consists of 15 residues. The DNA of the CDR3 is TGTGCCAGCTCACCACAGAGGCCGCCAATCTACGAGCAGTACTTC. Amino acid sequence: CASSPQRPPIYEQYF.

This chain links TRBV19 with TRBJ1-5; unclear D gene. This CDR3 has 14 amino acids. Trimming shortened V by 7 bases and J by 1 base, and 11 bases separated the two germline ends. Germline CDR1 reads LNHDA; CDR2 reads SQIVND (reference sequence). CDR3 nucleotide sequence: TGTGCCAGTAAAGCGGGTTTAAGCAATCAGCCCCAGCATTTT. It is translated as CASKAGLSNQPQHF.

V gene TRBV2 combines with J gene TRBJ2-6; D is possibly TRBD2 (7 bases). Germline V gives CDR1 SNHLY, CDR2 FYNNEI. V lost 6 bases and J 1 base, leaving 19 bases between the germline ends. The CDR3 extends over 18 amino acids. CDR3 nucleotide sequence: TGTGCCAGCAGCTCAAAGAGGGGGGGCAGATCTGGGGCCAACGTCCTGACTTTC. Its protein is CASSSKRGGRSGANVLTF.

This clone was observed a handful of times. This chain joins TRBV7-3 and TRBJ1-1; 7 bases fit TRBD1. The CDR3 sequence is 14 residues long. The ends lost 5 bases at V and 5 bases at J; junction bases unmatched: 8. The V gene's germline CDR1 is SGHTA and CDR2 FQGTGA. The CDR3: CASSETGQITEAFF. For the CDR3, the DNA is TGTGCCAGCAGCGAGACGGGACAGATAACTGAAGCTTTCTTT.

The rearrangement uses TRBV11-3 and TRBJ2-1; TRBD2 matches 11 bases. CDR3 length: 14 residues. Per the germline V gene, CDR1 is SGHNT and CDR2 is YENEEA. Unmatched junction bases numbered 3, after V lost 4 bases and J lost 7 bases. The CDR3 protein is CASSSGLAGNEQFF. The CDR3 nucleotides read TGTGCCAGCAGCTCAGGACTAGCGGGTAATGAGCAGTTCTTC.